This T cell receptor beta chain was obtained from a study of blood T cell repertoires in COVID-19. Study background: The cDNA or gDNA used as material had been derived from T cells, B-cell-depleted T cells, or PBMCs.

Using immunoSEQ multiplex PCR, the repertoire was profiled, and TCRdb retains in-frame clones only, with some absent. The top ten clones hold about 8.9% of a sample with just over 15,000 clones, roughly 84% of them seen once. The CDR3 has 14 residues. The trim removed 5 bases at V and 5 bases at J, leaving 5 bases unmatched. Germline CDR1 reads SGHRS; CDR2 reads YFSETQ. The sequence was obtained from a human donor in a cohort sampled during active COVID-19. The sequenced sample consisted of peripheral blood. V is TRBV5-1 and J is TRBJ1-2; TRBD1 aligns across 11 bases. The CDR3 sequence: CASRPGTGGYGYTF. The CDR3, as DNA: TGCGCCAGCAGACCAGGGACAGGGGGTTATGGCTACACCTTC.